This TCR beta chain originates from a study of shared clonotypes between healthy human individuals. Findings and limits, study-wide: Sequencing depth was expected to affect clonotype sharing among donors.

CD45RO-negative cells were positively selected for CCR7, leaving out terminally differentiated effector memory CD45RA+ cells. Donors, without exception, were Caucasian adults residing in Nashville, Tennessee. A deep-level run was used for the assay. For each subset, genomic DNA was distributed in equal portions over several immunoSEQ plates. Measured with immunoSEQ multiplex PCR; TCRdb has only the in-frame clones, and not every one. The repertoire holds more than 550,000 clones, with under 95% as singletons. A remark on this clone: The antigen remains undetermined. Additional DNA sequences in this sample encode the identical CDR3.

This sequence originates from a man aged 30 to 39 in good health. The sample comprised naive CD8+ T cells sorted from blood.

In DNA form, the CDR3 reads TGTGCCAGCTCACCAGGGCCCGGGGATACGCAGTATTTT. Translating gives CASSPGPGDTQYF. V gene TRBV18 combines with J gene TRBJ2-3; unclear D gene. V gave up 2 bases and J gave up 6 bases, with 9 bases separating them. Germline loops: CDR1 KGHSH, CDR2 LQKENI. The CDR3 covers 13 residues.